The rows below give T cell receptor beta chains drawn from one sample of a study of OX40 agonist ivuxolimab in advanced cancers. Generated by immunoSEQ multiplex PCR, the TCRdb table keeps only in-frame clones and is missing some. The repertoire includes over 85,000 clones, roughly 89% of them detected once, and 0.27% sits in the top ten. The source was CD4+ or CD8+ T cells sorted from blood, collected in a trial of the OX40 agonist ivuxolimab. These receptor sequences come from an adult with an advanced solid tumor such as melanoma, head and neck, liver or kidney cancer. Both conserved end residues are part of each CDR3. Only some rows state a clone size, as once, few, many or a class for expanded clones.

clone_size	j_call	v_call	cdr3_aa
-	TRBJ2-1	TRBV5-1	CASSRQGAENNEQFF
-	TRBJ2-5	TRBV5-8	CASSATGGRETQYF
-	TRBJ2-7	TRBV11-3	CASSLYGTGGHEQYF
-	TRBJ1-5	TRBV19	CASSMAKRTGLNQPQHF
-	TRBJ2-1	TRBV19	CASSRADRGHNEQFF
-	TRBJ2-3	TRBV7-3	CASSPHAPAGGNTDTQYF
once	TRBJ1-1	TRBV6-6	CATRGESMNTEAFF
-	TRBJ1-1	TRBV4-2	CASSRPGTEAFF
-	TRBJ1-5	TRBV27	CASSFLGHHSNQPQHF
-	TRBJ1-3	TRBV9	CASSAHLDSFRNTIYF
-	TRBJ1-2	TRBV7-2	CASSNRQGADGYTF
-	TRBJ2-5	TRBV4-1	CASSPDPTGETQYF
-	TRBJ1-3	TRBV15	CATSRSGNTIYF
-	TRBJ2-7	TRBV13	CASSLVAGRGSYEQYF
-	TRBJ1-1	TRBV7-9	CASSRGRYGQGNTEAFF
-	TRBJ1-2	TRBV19	CASSIVRGFGYGYTF
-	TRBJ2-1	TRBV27	CASSPDRVSYNEQFF
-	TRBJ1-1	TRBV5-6	CASSPTGVDTEAFF
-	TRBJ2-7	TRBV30	CAWSVRGSRRYYEQYF
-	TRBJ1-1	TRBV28	CASSPDSKNTEAFF
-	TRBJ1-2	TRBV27	CASSRTASYRYGYTF
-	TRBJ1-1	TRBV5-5	CASSPSWALNTEAFF
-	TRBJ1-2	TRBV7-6	CASSLGVETYGYTF
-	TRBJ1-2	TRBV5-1	CASSLYPSNYGYTF
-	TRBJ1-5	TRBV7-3	CASSSDGIQPQHF
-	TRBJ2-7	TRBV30	CAWKGVTWGYEQYF
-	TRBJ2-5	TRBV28	CASQSPAGGETQYF
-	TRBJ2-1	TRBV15	CATSSLYRGQDNEQFF
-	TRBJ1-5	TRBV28	CASSRDRYPGQPQHF
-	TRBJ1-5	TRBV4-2	CASSQDLGGFNQPQHF
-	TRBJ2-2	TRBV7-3	CASSPRTVSNTGELFF
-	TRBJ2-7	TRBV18	CASSQKLGAFNEQYF
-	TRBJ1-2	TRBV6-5	CASSYAAGYGYTF
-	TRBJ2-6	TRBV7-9	CASSFSADSGANVLTF
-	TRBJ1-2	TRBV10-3	CAIRDTGRANGYTF
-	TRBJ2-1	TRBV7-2	CASSLAVSGGARNEQFF
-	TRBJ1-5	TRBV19	CASVLEGESGNQPQHF
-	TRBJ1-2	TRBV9	CASSVAIRDRGGYGYTF
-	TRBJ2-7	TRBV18	CASSSSRQGPEQYF
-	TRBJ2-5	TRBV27	CASSLKGEATQYF